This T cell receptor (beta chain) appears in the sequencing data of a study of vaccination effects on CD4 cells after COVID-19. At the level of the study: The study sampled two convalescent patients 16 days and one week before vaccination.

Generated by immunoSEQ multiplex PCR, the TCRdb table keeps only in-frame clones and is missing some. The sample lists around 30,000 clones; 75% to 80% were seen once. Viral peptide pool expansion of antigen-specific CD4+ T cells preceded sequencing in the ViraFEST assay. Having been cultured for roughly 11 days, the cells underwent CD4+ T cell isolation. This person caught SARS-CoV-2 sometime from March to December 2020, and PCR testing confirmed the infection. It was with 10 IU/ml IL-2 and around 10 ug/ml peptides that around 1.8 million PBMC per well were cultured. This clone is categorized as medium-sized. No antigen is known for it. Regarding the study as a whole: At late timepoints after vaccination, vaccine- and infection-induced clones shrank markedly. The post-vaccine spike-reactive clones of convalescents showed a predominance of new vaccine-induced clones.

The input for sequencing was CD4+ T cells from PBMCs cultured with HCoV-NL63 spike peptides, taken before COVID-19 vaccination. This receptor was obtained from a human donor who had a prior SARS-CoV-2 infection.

In DNA, the CDR3 is TGTGCCAGCAGCTTCCAAGGGGAGAATTACAATGAGCAGTTCTTC. This encodes CASSFQGENYNEQFF. The chain has TRBV7-9 and TRBJ2-1, with D perhaps being TRBD1 or TRBD2 (5 bases each). Trimming pared 3 bases from V and 4 bases from J, leaving 13 bases between. The CDR3 consists of 15 residues. Germline V CDR1 and CDR2: SEHNR, FQNEAQ (reference sequence).